This T cell receptor beta chain was identified in a study of blood T cell repertoires in COVID-19. The wider study: Sites in the United States, Italy and Spain provided acute and convalescent COVID-19 samples. Sample material is recorded as cDNA or gDNA derived from T cells, B-cell-depleted T cells, or PBMCs.

Trimming left V 7 bases short and J 0 bases short, with 13 bases between. CDR1 and CDR2 from the germline V gene are SEHNR and FQNEAQ (reference sequence). The CDR3 is 16 amino acids. Measured with immunoSEQ multiplex PCR; TCRdb has only the in-frame clones, and not every one. The sample lists about 230,000 clones; around 84% were seen once. Assignment of participants to cohorts was predicated upon participant-reported clinical history. Donors in Cohort 3 who had recovered were those with two negative PCRs, healthcare professional clearance, or resolution of their symptoms. This chain joins TRBV7-9 and TRBJ2-6, with TRBD1 as a possible D gene (6 bases). This TCR was recovered from a man younger than 35 who had recovered from COVID-19. Sequenced input: PBMCs or T cells enriched from blood (not recorded which). The CDR3 loop is CASNRGGVSGANVLTF. DNA of the CDR3: TGTGCCAGCAACCGAGGGGGTGTCTCTGGGGCCAACGTCCTGACTTTC.